These 9 T cell receptor beta chains originate from one sample sequenced in a study of graft-versus-host responses after intestinal transplantation. No antigen has been identified for these receptors. Repertoires were generated with immunoSEQ multiplex PCR, while TCRdb's copy carries only in-frame clones and drops some. The sample contains approximately 100,000 clones, 80% to 95% of which appear only once. Here the sequenced sample was unstimulated CD8+ T cells sorted from spleen or lymph node cells, taken before intestinal transplant. The receptors here all came from a human donor who received an intestinal transplant.

The chain is built from TRBV5-5 and TRBJ1-5; D is unresolved. From germline, CDR1 is SGHKS and CDR2 YYEKEE (reference sequence). The CDR3 is 15 residues long. Trimming cost V 2 bases and J 2 bases, with 11 bases left between them. CDR3 in amino acids: CASSLSAQGNQPQHF. For the CDR3, the DNA is TGTGCCAGCAGCTTATCAGCCCAGGGCAATCAGCCCCAGCATTTT.

This rearrangement joins TRBV5-4 to TRBJ2-3; 11 bases fit TRBD2. The CDR3 length is 17 residues. From germline, CDR1 is SGHNT and CDR2 YYREEE (reference sequence). V shed 0 bases, J shed 2 bases, and the junction held 5 bases outside the gene matches. CDR3 residues: CASSLGLAGGPTDTQYF. CDR3 DNA: TGTGCCAGCAGCTTGGGGCTAGCGGGGGGACCCACAGATACGCAGTATTTT.

The V gene is TRBV11-2, the J gene TRBJ2-1; D remains ambiguous. The germline gives CDR1 SGHAT, CDR2 FQNNGV. The CDR3 contains 13 residues. With 5 bases removed from V and 8 bases from J, the gap between germline ends came to 13 bases. The CDR3: CASSIRPPDEQFF. The CDR3 region has the DNA TGTGCCAGCAGCATCAGACCCCCAGATGAGCAGTTCTTC.

This chain connects TRBV7-7 to TRBJ2-1; 7 bases are a match to TRBD2. The ends lost 3 bases at V and 9 bases at J; junction bases unmatched: 14. CDR1 and CDR2 from the germline V gene are SSHAT and FNYEAQ (reference sequence). The CDR3 sequence is 16 residues long. This chain's CDR3 is CASSLNSGTLGGEQFF. The CDR3 DNA sequence: TGTGCCAGCAGCTTGAACAGCGGGACTCTCGGCGGTGAGCAGTTCTTC.

The V gene is TRBV10-3, the J gene TRBJ2-2; TRBD1 matches 8 bases. The CDR3 has 16 residues. V gave up 6 bases and J gave up 7 bases; unmatched junction bases: 13. Germline V gene data show CDR1 as ENHRY and CDR2 as SYGVKD. The CDR3 sequence: CAISAQTGVKGGELFF. The DNA for the CDR3 is TGTGCCATCAGCGCTCAGACAGGGGTAAAAGGCGGGGAGCTGTTTTTT.

The chain uses TRBV27 and TRBJ2-1; D tentatively fits TRBD1 or TRBD2 (5 bases each). From germline, CDR1 is MNHEY and CDR2 SMNVEV (reference sequence). This CDR3 has 14 residues. Trimming removed 3 bases at V and 8 bases at J, with 14 bases between. The CDR3 sequence is CASSFDNQGDEQFF. DNA of the CDR3: TGTGCCAGCAGTTTCGATAATCAGGGAGATGAGCAGTTCTTC.

This clone has a handful of counts. The chain carries TRBV5-4 and TRBJ1-2; weak D call: TRBD1 (6 bases). The V gene's germline CDR1 is SGHNT and CDR2 YYREEE (reference sequence). The CDR3 consists of 15 residues. Trimming removed 1 base at V and 3 bases at J, with 13 bases between. CDR3: CASSLLYREDYGYTF. CDR3 sequence (DNA): TGTGCCAGCAGCTTGCTCTACAGGGAAGACTATGGCTACACCTTC.

This clone was observed once. This chain links TRBV4-1 with TRBJ1-1, with 9 bases identical to TRBD1. This CDR3 is built from 14 residues. J was trimmed by 2 bases and V by 3 bases; bases with no gene match: 1. Germline CDR1 reads MGHRA; CDR2 reads YSYEKL. CDR3 in DNA: TGCGCCAGCAGCCAGGACAGGGGTAACACTGAAGCTTTCTTT. Amino acid sequence: CASSQDRGNTEAFF.

The V gene is TRBV4-2, the J gene TRBJ1-1; D is ambiguous. This CDR3 has 13 amino acids. CDR1 and CDR2 from the germline V gene are LGHNA and YNFKEQ. The V and J ends lost 0 bases and 5 bases respectively, with 7 bases between them. The chain's CDR3 is CASSQDGGTEAFF. DNA for the CDR3: TGTGCCAGCAGCCAAGACGGAGGTACTGAAGCTTTCTTT.